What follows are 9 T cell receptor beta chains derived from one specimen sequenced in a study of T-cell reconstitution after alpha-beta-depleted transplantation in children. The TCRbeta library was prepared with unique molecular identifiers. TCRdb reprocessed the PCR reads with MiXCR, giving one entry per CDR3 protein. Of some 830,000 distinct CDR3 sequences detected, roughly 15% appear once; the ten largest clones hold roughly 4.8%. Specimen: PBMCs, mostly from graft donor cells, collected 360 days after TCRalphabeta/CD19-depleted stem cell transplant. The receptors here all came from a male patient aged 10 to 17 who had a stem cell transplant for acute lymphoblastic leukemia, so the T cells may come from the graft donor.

CDR3 protein: CASGTFISPDTQYF. CDR3 in DNA: TGTGCTAGTGGTACCTTCATCTCCCCGGATACGCAGTATTTT. The chain has TRBV12-5 and TRBJ2-3; D call uncertain. CDR1 and CDR2 from the germline V gene are LGHNT and FRNRAP. Trimming removed 5 bases from V and 6 bases from J, with 15 bases in between. CDR3 length equals 14 residues.

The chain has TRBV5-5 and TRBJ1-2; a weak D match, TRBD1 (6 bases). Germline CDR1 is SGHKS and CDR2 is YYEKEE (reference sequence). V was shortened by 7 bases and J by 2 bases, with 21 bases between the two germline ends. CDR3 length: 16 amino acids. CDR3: CASYHEGWGRNYGYTF. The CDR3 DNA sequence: TGTGCCAGCTACCATGAGGGTTGGGGGCGAAACTATGGCTACACCTTC.

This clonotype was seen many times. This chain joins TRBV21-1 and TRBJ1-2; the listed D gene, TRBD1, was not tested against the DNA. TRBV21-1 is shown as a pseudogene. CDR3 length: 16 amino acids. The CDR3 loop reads CASSKARDRGPYGYTF. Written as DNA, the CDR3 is TGTGCCAGCAGCAAAGCGCGGGACAGGGGGCCCTATGGCTACACCTTC.

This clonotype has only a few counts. CDR3: CASSLGREGIYEQYF. CDR3 in DNA: TGCGCCAGCAGCTTGGGTCGGGAGGGGATCTACGAGCAGTACTTC. The chain is built from TRBV5-1 and TRBJ2-7; 8 nucleotides line up with TRBD2. V lost 0 bases, J lost 3 bases, and 5 bases stayed unmatched. The CDR3 is made up of 15 amino acids. Germline CDR1 reads SGHRS; CDR2 reads YFSETQ.

CDR3 amino acids: CASSEQVINTEAFF. CDR3 sequence (DNA): TGTGCCAGCAGTGAGCAGGTTATTAACACTGAAGCTTTCTTT. The rearrangement links TRBV2 to TRBJ1-1; D is unresolved. V gave up 3 bases and J gave up 2 bases, with 10 bases separating them. CDR1 is SNHLY and CDR2 is FYNNEI in the germline V gene. There are 14 residues in the CDR3.

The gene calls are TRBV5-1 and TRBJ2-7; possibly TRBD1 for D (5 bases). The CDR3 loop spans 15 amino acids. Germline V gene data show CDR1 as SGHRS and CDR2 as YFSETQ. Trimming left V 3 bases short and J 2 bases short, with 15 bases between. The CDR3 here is CASSSTRVSPYEQYF. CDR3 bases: TGCGCCAGCAGCTCGACCAGGGTAAGCCCCTACGAGCAGTACTTC.

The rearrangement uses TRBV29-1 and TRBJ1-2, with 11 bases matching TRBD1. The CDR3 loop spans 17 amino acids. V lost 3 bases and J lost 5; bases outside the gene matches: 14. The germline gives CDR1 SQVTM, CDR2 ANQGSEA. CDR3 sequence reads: CSVDPYWRTGGAYGYTF. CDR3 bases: TGCAGCGTTGACCCCTACTGGCGGACAGGGGGCGCTTATGGCTACACCTTC.

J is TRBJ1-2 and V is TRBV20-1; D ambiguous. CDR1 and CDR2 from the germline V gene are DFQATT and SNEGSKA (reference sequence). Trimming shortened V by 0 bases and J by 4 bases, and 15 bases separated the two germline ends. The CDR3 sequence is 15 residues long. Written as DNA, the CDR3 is TGCAGTGCTAGAGATCGGAAAGGCTCAACCTATGGCTACACCTTC. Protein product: CSARDRKGSTYGYTF.

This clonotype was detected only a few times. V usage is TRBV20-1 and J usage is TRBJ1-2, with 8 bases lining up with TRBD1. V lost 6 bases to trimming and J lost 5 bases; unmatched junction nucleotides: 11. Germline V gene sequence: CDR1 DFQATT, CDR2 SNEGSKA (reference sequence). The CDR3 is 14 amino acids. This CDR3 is CSAPGGQGIYGYTF. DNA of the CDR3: TGCAGTGCCCCTGGAGGACAGGGAATTTATGGCTACACCTTC.